This T cell receptor beta chain was sequenced for a study of identifying expanded T cells in peripheral blood. The study's findings and limits: Differentially abundant clones: roughly 1.2 between replicates, 16.4 at around 14 days, around 20 at four. Roughly 2-week clone count variance significantly increased as total template count grew.

In regard to this clone: What it binds is unknown.

Libraries were prepared by immunoSEQ multiplex PCR; TCRdb keeps only in-frame clonotypes and omits some of them. The sample records more than 80,000 clones, 88% being singletons. From germline, CDR1 is SGHAT and CDR2 FQNNGV. V lost 5 bases, J lost 1 base, and 2 bases lay in between. The CDR3 runs 11 residues. The V gene is TRBV11-2, the J gene TRBJ2-5, with unresolved D. The sequence derives from a person aged 18 to 75 in good health. Sequencing was done on a sample of blood. CDR3 residues: CASSPQETQYF. The DNA for the CDR3 is TGTGCCAGCAGCCCCCAAGAGACCCAGTACTTC.